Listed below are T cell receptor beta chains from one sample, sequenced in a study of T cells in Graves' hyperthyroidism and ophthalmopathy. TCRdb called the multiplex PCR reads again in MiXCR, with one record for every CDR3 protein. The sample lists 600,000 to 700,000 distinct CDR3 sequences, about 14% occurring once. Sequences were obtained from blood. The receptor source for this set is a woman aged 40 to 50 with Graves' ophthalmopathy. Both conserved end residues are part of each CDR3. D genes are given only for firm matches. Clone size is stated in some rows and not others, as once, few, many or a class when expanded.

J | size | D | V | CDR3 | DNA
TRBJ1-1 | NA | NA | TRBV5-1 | CASSFVGGDTEAFF | TGCGCCAGCAGCTTTGTAGGTGGGGACACTGAAGCTTTCTTT
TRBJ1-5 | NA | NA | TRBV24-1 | CATSEGRADQPQHF | TGTGCCACCAGTGAGGGCAGGGCTGATCAGCCCCAGCATTTT
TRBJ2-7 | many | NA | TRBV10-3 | CAISDGTPESEQYF | TGTGCCATCAGTGACGGGACACCTGAGTCCGAGCAGTACTTC
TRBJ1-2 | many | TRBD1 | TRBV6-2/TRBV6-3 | CASRPTGDRGYTF | TGTGCCAGCAGACCGACAGGGGACAGGGGCTACACCTTC
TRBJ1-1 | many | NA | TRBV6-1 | CASREIAGRTEAFF | TGTGCCAGCAGGGAGATAGCAGGGCGGACTGAAGCTTTCTTT
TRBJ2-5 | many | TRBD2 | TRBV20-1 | CSAGGGAGKQETQYF | TGCAGTGCTGGGGGAGGGGCAGGGAAACAAGAGACCCAGTACTTC
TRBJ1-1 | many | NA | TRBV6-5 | CASSSRTAIKAFF | TGTGCCAGCAGTTCGAGGACAGCAATAAAAGCTTTCTTT
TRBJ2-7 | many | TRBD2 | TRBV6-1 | CASSETSGAPYEQYF | TGTGCCAGCAGTGAAACTAGCGGAGCCCCCTACGAGCAGTACTTC
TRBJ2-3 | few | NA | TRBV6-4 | CASSDTWDSTDTQYF | TGTGCCAGCAGTGACACGTGGGACAGCACAGATACGCAGTATTTT
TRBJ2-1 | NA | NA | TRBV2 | CASSEVGGGGYNEQFF | TGTGCCAGCAGTGAAGTCGGGGGAGGGGGTTACAATGAGCAGTTCTTC
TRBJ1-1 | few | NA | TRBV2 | CASLADGNTEAFF | TGTGCCAGCCTCGCAGACGGGAATACTGAAGCTTTCTTT
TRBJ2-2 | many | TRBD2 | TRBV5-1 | CASSSPGLAGTLNTGELFF | TGCGCCAGCAGCTCCCCTGGACTAGCGGGGACGCTGAACACCGGGGAGCTGTTTTTT
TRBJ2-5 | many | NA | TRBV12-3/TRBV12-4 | CATQRIPGTQYF | TGTGCCACACAGCGGATCCCGGGGACCCAGTACTTC
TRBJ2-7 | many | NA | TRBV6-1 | CATTPGGSYEQYF | TGTGCCACCACCCCCGGAGGGTCCTACGAGCAGTACTTC
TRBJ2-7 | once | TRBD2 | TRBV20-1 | CSARDPASGAYEQYF | TGCAGTGCTAGAGACCCGGCTAGCGGGGCCTACGAGCAGTACTTC